The entry below describes one T cell receptor beta chain. This clone was found many times. This receptor's antigen is unknown. TCRdb's protein does not match the DNA translation at residue 12; the protein provided is translated from the DNA. The gene nomenclature and germline references here are murine. Read data end 3 residues before the CDR3 end; the end is taken from the germline J gene. The data originate from a study of CD8+ T cells in alopecia areata listed by TCRdb under 2018. Some background on the complete study: Skin from C3H/HeJ donors with spontaneous alopecia (roughly 6-12 months old) was grafted onto female C3H/HeJ recipients aged roughly 7-11 weeks. RNA came from the PAXgene miRNA kit for fixed scalp, the miRNeasy kit for PBMCs, and the RNeasy kit for mouse skin. Scalp clonality was compared across normal scalp (n=4), patchy alopecia areata scalp (n=8), and alopecia totalis/universalis scalp (n=8). Amplification of TCRbeta CDR3 regions was done by immunoSEQ multiplex PCR using 35 Vbeta forward primers and 13 Jbeta reverse primers. The study used high-throughput TCRbeta sequencing to examine T cell clonal expansion in alopecia areata, in both the C3H/HeJ mouse model and human patients. On the human side, TCRbeta sequencing was run on scalp tissue and on sorted CD4+ and CD8+ peripheral blood T cells from healthy controls and from alopecia areata patients with either patchy or totalis/universalis disease. The full study reports these points: Unlike mouse skin, where gammadelta T cells dominate, normal human skin contains resident alphabeta T cells that get sequenced too, which complicates analysis of the scalp TCR repertoire. Compared with normal scalp, lesional scalp had higher clonality and more expanded CD8+ clones, particularly in alopecia totalis/universalis, a pattern that suggests antigenic drive. Shared TCR sequences between patients were less evident than in mice, which may be partly attributable to HLA diversity in the patient population.

The germline V gene yields NNHDY for CDR1 and SYVADS for CDR2. Including cysteine and phenylalanine, the CDR3 has 15 amino acids. Shown are 36 bases from within the CDR3, in frame from base 1. The V end loses 4 bases and the J end loses 0 bases, and a stretch of 11 bases separates them. The protocol used for the library was the immunoSEQ multiplex PCR assay. To provide template for TCR sequencing, every sample had RNA extracted and reverse transcribed into cDNA. SuperScript III was used for first-strand cDNA synthesis, primed with a 2:1 mix of oligo-dT and random hexamers. A synthetic immune receptor repertoire was used to gauge amplification bias, and whatever bias remained was removed computationally. Libraries were sequenced on Illumina HiSeq using 60 bp reads that covered the CDR3 and were read from J toward V. Per the original workflow: After raw reads were preprocessed to remove errors, the CDR3 was defined following IMGT conventions as running from the conserved cysteine to phenylalanine. To get clonality, Shannon entropy was normalized by log2 of the number of productive unique TCRs and the result was subtracted from 1. Whether each scalp clone was CD4 or CD8 was inferred by checking scalp TCRbeta sequences against the CD4 and CD8 repertoires from sorted blood. TCRdb holds this immuneACCESS table with in-frame rearrangements only. Some clones are missing; in checked studies, unresolved V genes explain under half, and the rest has no known cause. V and J calls and clone size follow that table, whereas D and trimming were derived from the DNA. The sample records approximately 19,000 clones, none occurring a single time. Approximately 30% of the sample lies in the top ten.

Cells from pooled mouse cutaneous lymph nodes were stained for CD4, CD8alpha, NKG2D, NKG2ACE and other markers and then sorted on a BD Influx. The TCR sequence derives from a C3H/HeJ mouse with alopecia areata. The MHC haplotype carried by mice of this strain is H2-k. The chain is made from TRBV13-3 and TRBJ1-3, with TRBD1 perhaps the D gene, on 6 matching bases. Sequencing input: CD8+ T cells sorted from a lymph node. CDR3 bases read: TGTGCCAGCAGTCCGGGACACCCTTCTGGAAATACG. This translates into CASSPGHPSGNT. The whole CDR3 reads CASSPGHPSGNTLYF.